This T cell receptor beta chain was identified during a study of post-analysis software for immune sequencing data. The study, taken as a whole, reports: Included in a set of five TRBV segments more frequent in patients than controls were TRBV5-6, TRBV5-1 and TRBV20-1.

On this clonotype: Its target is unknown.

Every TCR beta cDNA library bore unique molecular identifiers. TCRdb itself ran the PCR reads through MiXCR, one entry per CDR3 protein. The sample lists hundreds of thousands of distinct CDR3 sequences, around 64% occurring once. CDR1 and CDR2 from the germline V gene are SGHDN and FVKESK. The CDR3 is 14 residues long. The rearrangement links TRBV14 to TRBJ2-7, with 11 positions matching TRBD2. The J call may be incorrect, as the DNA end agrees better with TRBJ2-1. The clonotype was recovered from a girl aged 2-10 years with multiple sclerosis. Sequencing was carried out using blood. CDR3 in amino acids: CASSILAGAREQFF. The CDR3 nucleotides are TGTGCCAGCAGCATACTAGCGGGAGCTCGAGAGCAGTTCTTC.